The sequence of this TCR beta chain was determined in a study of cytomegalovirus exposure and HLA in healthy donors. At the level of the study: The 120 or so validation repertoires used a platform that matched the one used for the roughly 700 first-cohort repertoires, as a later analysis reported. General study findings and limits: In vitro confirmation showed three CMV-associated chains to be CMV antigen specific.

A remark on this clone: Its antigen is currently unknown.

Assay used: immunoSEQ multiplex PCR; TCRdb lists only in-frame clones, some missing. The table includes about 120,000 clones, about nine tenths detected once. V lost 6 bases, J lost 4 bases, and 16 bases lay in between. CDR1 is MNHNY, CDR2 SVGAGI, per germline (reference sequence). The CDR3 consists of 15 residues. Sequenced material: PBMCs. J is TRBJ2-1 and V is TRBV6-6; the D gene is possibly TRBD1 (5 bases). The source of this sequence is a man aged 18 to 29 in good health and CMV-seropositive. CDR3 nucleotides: TGTGCCAGCAGACGTGAGATGGGGCGATACAATGAGCAGTTCTTC. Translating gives CASRREMGRYNEQFF.